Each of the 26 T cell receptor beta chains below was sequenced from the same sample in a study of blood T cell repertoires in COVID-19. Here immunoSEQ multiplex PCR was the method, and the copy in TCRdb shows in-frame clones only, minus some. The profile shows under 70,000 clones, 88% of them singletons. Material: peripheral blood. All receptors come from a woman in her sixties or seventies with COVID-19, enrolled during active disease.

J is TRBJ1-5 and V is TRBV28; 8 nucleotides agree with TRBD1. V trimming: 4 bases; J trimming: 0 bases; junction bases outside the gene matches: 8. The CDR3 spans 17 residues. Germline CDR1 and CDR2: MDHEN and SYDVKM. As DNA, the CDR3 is TGTGCCAGCAGTTCGCACGGGGACAGGAGTAGCAATCAGCCCCAGCATTTT. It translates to CASSSHGDRSSNQPQHF.

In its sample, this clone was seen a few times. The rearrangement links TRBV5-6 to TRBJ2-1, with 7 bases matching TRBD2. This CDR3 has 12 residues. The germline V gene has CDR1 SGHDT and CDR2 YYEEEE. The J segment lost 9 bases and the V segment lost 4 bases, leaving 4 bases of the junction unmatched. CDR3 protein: CASSPGGSEQFF. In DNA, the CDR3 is TGTGCCAGCAGCCCCGGGGGGTCTGAGCAGTTCTTC.

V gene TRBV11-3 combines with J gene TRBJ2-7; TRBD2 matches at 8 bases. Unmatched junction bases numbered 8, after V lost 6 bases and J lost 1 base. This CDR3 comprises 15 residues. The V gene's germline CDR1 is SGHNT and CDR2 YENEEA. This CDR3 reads CASSPSGGPSYEQYF. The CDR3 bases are TGTGCCAGCAGTCCAAGCGGGGGCCCGTCCTACGAGCAGTACTTC.

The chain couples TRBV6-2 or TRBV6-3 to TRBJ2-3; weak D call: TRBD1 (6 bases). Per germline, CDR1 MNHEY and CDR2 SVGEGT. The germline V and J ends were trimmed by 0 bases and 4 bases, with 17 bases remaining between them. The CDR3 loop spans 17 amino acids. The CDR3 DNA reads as TGTGCCAGCAGTTACTCCGTAGGGCCAGGGGTTGCAGATACGCAGTATTTT. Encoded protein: CASSYSVGPGVADTQYF.

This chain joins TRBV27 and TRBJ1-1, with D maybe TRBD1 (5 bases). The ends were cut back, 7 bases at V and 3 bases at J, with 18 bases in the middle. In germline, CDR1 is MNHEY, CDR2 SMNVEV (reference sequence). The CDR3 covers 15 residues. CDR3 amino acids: CASNPRGGADTEAFF. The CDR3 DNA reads TGTGCCAGCAACCCCCGGGGGGGTGCCGACACTGAAGCTTTCTTT.

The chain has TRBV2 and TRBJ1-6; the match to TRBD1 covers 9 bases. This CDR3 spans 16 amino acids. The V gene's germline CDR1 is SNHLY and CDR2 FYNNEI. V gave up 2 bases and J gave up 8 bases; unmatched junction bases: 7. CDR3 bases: TGTGCCAGCAGTGAACTCCGGGACAGGGTTGATTCACCCCTCCACTTT. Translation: CASSELRDRVDSPLHF.

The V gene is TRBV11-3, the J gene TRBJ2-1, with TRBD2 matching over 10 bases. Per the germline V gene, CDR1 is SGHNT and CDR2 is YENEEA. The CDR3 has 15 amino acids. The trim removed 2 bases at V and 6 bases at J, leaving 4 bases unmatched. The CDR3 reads CASSLLAGVSNEQFF. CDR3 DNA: TGTGCCAGCAGCTTACTAGCGGGAGTATCCAATGAGCAGTTCTTC.

The CDR3 sequence: CATSEGTQGALEKLFF. The CDR3 region has the DNA TGTGCCACCAGTGAGGGGACTCAGGGGGCGCTTGAAAAACTGTTTTTT. The chain is built from TRBV24-1 and TRBJ1-4, with TRBD1 matching over 8 bases. The germline V gene has CDR1 KGHDR and CDR2 SFDVKD. V shed 4 bases and J 7 bases; nucleotides not matched to a gene: 10. CDR3 length: 16 residues.

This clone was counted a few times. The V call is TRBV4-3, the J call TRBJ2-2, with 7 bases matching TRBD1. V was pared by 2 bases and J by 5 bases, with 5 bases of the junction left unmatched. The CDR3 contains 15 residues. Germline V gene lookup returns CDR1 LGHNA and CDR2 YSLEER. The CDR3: CASSQRQGWTGELFF. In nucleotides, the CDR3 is TGCGCCAGCAGCCAAAGACAGGGATGGACCGGGGAGCTGTTTTTT.

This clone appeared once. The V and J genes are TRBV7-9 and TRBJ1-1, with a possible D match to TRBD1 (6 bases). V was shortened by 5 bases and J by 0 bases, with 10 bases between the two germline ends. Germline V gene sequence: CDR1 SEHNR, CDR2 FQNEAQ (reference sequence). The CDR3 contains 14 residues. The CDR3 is CASSQGHLNTEAFF. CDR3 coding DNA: TGTGCCAGCAGCCAGGGACACTTGAACACTGAAGCTTTCTTT.

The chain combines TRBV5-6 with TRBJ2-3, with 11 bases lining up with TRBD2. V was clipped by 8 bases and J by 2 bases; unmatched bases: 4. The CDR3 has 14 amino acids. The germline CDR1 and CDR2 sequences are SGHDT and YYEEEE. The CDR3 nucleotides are TGTGCCAGTCGACTAGCGGGGATCACAGATACGCAGTATTTT. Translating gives CASRLAGITDTQYF. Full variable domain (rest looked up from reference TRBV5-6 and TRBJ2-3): DAGVTQSPTHLIKTRGQQVTLRCSPKSGHDTVSWYQQALGQGPQFIFQYYEEEERQRGNFPDRFSGHQFPNYSSELNVNALLLGDSALYLCASRLAGITDTQYFGPGTRLTVL.

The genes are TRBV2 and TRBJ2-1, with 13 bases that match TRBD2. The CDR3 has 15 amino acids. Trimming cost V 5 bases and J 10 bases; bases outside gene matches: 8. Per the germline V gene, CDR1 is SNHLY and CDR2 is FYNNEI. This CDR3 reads CASSPWTSGGFEQFF. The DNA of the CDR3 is TGTGCCAGCAGTCCCTGGACTAGCGGGGGCTTCGAGCAGTTCTTC.

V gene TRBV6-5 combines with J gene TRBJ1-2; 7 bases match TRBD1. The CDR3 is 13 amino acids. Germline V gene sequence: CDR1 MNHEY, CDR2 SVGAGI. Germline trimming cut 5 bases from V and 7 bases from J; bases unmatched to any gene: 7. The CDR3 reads CASSPGGSGGYTF. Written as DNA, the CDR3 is TGTGCCAGCAGTCCAGGGGGATCTGGTGGCTACACCTTC.

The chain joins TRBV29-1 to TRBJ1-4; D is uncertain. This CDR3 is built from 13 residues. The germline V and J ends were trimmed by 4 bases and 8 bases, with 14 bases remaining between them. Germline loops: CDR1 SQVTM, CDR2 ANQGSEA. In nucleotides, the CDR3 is TGCAGCGTTGCGTATCAAGCGGGGGAAAAACTGTTTTTT. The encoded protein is CSVAYQAGEKLFF.

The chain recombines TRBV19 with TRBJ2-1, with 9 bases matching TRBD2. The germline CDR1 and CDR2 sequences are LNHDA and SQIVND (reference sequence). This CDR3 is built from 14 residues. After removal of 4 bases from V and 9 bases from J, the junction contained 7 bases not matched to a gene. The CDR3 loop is CASSSGGRAIEQFF. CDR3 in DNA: TGTGCCAGTAGTAGTGGCGGGAGGGCCATTGAGCAGTTCTTC.

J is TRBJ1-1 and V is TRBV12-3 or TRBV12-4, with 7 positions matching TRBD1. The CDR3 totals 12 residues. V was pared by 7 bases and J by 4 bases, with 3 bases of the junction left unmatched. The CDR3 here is CASTQGGTEAFF. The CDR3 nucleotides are TGTGCCAGCACCCAGGGGGGCACTGAAGCTTTCTTT.

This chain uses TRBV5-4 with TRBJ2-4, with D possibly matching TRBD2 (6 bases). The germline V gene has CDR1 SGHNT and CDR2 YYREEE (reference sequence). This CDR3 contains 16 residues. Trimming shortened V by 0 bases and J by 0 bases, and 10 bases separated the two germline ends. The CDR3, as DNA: TGTGCCAGCAGCTTGGGAGGGGAGGAAGCCAAAAACATTCAGTACTTC. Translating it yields CASSLGGEEAKNIQYF.

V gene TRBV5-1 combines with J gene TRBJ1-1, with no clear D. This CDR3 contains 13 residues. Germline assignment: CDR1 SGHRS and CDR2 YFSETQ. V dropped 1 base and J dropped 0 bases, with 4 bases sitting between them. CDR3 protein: CASSLTLNTEAFF. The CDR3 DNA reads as TGCGCCAGCAGCTTGACACTGAACACTGAAGCTTTCTTT. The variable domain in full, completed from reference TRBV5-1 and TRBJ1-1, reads KAGVTQTPRYLIKTRGQQVTLSCSPISGHRSVSWYQQTPGQGLQFLFEYFSETQRNKGNFPGRFSGRQFSNSRSEMNVSTLELGDSALYLCASSLTLNTEAFFGQGTRLTVV.

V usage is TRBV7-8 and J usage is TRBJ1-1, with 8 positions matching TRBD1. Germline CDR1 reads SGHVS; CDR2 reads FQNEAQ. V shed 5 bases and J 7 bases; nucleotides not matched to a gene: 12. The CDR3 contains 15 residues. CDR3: CASSTGQGRQGEAFF. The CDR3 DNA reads TGTGCCAGCAGCACCGGACAGGGCAGGCAGGGTGAAGCTTTCTTT.

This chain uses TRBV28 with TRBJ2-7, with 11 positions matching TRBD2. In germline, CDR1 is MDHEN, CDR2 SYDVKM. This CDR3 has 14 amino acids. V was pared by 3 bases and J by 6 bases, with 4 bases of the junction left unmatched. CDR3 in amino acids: CASSFTSGRSEQYF. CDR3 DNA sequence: TGTGCCAGCAGTTTCACTAGCGGGAGATCCGAGCAGTACTTC.

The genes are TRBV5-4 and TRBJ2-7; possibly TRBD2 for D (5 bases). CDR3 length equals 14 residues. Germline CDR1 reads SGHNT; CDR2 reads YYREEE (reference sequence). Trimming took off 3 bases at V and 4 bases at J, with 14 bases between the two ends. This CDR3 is CASSYFGERYEQYF. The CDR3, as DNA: TGTGCCAGCAGCTATTTTGGGGAGAGGTACGAGCAGTACTTC.

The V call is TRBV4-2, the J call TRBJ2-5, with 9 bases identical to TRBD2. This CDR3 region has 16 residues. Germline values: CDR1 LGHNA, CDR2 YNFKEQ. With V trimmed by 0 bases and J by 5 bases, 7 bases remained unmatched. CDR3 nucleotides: TGTGCCAGCAGCCAAGATCTCGGCGGGGGGGGCGAGACCCAGTACTTC. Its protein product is CASSQDLGGGGETQYF.

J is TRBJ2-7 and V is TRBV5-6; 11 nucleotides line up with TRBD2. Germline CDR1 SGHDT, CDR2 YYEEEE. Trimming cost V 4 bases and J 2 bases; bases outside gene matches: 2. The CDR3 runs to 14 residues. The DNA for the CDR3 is TGTGCCAGCAGCCTTAGCGGGAGGGCCTACGAGCAGTACTTC. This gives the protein CASSLSGRAYEQYF.

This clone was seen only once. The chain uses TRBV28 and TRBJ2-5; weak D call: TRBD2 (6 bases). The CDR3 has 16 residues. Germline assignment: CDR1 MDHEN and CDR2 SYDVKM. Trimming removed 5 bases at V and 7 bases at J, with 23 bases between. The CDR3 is CASSTIMGLSLGTQYF. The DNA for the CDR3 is TGTGCCAGCAGTACTATAATGGGACTTTCACTTGGGACCCAGTACTTC.

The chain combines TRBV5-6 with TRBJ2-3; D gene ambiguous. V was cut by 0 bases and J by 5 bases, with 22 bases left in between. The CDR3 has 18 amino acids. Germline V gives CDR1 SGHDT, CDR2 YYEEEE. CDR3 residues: CASSLGWADPAYRDTQYF. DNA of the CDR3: TGTGCCAGCAGCTTGGGGTGGGCAGACCCCGCTTATAGAGATACGCAGTATTTT.

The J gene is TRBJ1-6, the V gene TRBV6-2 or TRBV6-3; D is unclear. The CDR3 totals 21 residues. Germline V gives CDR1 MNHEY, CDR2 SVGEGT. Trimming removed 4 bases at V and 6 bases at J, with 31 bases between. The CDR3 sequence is CASSSMALLAEGPYFNSPLHF. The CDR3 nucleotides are TGTGCCAGCAGTTCTATGGCGCTTCTCGCGGAGGGTCCCTATTTTAATTCACCCCTCCACTTT.